These 22 T cell receptor beta chains originate from one sample sequenced in a study of response to subunit inactivated influenza vaccine. A single record per CDR3 protein comes from TCRdb applying MiXCR to the RT-PCR reads. The data contain more than 550,000 distinct CDR3 sequences, around 10% of them singletons. The sample also formed part of further work on T cells expressing NK-cell markers. That publication notes: TCR beta libraries carry UMIs added by 5'RACE template switching.

Sequencing used PBMCs from blood, obtained on the day of vaccination. These TCRs come from a man aged 45-65 years who received an inactivated influenza vaccine.

In its sample, this clonotype was seen a few times. The chain joins TRBV11-2 to TRBJ2-2, with TRBD2 as a possible D gene (5 bases). CDR3 length equals 19 residues. Per germline, CDR1 SGHAT and CDR2 FQNNGV. Trimming removed 1 base at V and 1 base at J, with 19 bases between. DNA of the CDR3: TGTGCCAGCAGCTTAGTTTATGGTCGGGGTCCATTGAACACCGGGGAGCTGTTTTTT. It is translated as CASSLVYGRGPLNTGELFF.

The gene calls are TRBV4-2 and TRBJ1-2; D call uncertain. From germline, CDR1 is LGHNA and CDR2 YNFKEQ. Trimming took off 1 base at V and 5 bases at J, with 8 bases between the two ends. The CDR3 loop spans 13 amino acids. The CDR3 is CASSQGTGYGYTF. The CDR3 coding sequence is TGTGCCAGCAGCCAAGGGACGGGATATGGCTACACCTTC.

CDR3 bases: TGTGCCAGCACCCCCCGGGGGGTAAACACCGGGGAGCTGTTTTTT. It specifies CASTPRGVNTGELFF. The chain is built from TRBV6-2 or TRBV6-3 and TRBJ2-2, with 7 positions matching TRBD2. The germline gives CDR1 MNHEY, CDR2 SVGEGT. V lost 7 bases, J lost 2 bases, and 7 bases stayed unmatched. The CDR3 covers 15 residues.

The rearrangement joins TRBV5-5 to TRBJ2-1, with D unclear. Trimming left V 0 bases short and J 4 bases short, with 14 bases between. Germline-derived CDR1 and CDR2 are SGHKS and YYEKEE (reference sequence). This CDR3 region has 16 residues. The CDR3 region is CASSLGPETVYNEQFF. CDR3 bases: TGTGCCAGCAGCTTGGGGCCAGAGACCGTATACAATGAGCAGTTCTTC.

This clonotype has ten or more counts. The chain links TRBV20-1 to TRBJ2-5, with 11 bases aligning to TRBD2. The germline CDR1 and CDR2 sequences are DFQATT and SNEGSKA (reference sequence). V dropped 7 bases and J dropped 6; count of bases not matched to a gene: 7. This CDR3 contains 13 residues. The CDR3 sequence: CSVPLAGVKTQYF. DNA for the CDR3: TGCAGTGTCCCACTAGCGGGGGTAAAGACCCAGTACTTC.

This clonotype was counted only a few times. Here the CDR3 DNA reads TGCGCCAGCAGCCAAGCCCGGCGCTACGAGCAGTACTTC. Translation: CASSQARRYEQYF. This chain connects TRBV4-3 to TRBJ2-7; D remains unclear. Germline V gene data show CDR1 as LGHNA and CDR2 as YSLEER. V was cut by 1 base and J by 3 bases, with 7 bases left in between. This CDR3 has 13 amino acids.

The rearrangement uses TRBV29-1 and TRBJ1-1; D is undetermined. This CDR3 spans 13 amino acids. Deletions cut 4 bases from V and 5 bases from J, with 14 bases between. The germline V gene encodes CDR1 SQVTM and CDR2 ANQGSEA. The CDR3 DNA follows: TGCAGCGTTGCGATAACTATTAAAACTGAAGCTTTCTTT. This encodes CSVAITIKTEAFF.

J is TRBJ2-3 and V is TRBV20-1, with 7 bases lining up with TRBD2. Per germline, CDR1 DFQATT and CDR2 SNEGSKA (reference sequence). The J segment lost 2 bases and the V segment lost 5 bases, leaving 13 bases of the junction unmatched. This CDR3 has 16 residues. The CDR3 bases are TGCAGTGCTGCCGATCCTCGCGGGGGAAACACAGATACGCAGTATTTT. It specifies CSAADPRGGNTDTQYF.

The chain uses TRBV27 and TRBJ2-1; TRBD2 aligns across 7 bases. Trimming at V came to 2 bases and at J to 0 bases, leaving 4 bases not matched to a gene. This CDR3 region has 16 residues. CDR1 is MNHEY and CDR2 is SMNVEV in the germline V gene (reference sequence). CDR3 residues: CASSLIGGSSYNEQFF. The CDR3 DNA reads as TGTGCCAGCAGTTTAATTGGCGGGAGCTCCTACAATGAGCAGTTCTTC.

The V gene is TRBV7-2, the J gene TRBJ2-3, with D uncertain. The CDR3 has 13 residues. Trimming removed 1 base from V and 4 bases from J, with 6 bases in between. Germline V gene data show CDR1 as SGHTA and CDR2 as FQGNSA. DNA for the CDR3: TGTGCCAGCAGCTTAGAAGCAGCAGATACGCAGTATTTT. This codes for CASSLEAADTQYF. The complete variable domain, with remaining parts taken from reference TRBV7-2 and TRBJ2-3, reads GAGVSQSPSNKVTEKGKDVELRCDPISGHTALYWYRQSLGQGLEFLIYFQGNSAPDKSGLPSDRFSAERTGGSVSTLTIQRTQQEDSAVYLCASSLEAADTQYFGPGTRLTVL.

In nucleotides, the CDR3 is TGTGCCAGCAGCTTAGGGACAGGGGGTGAAAAACTGTTTTTT. Its translation is CASSLGTGGEKLFF. The chain recombines TRBV7-2 with TRBJ1-4; 10 bases match TRBD1. V trimming: 1 base; J trimming: 7 bases; junction bases outside the gene matches: 0. Germline V CDR1 and CDR2: SGHTA, FQGNSA. This CDR3 contains 14 residues.

This clonotype was detected only a few times. The chain employs TRBV5-1 and TRBJ2-3, with a weak D call TRBD2 (5 bases). The CDR3 is 16 residues long. Germline V gene sequence: CDR1 SGHRS, CDR2 YFSETQ. V lost 0 bases, J lost 3 bases, and 14 bases lay in between. In DNA form, the CDR3 reads TGCGCCAGCAGCTTGGCTATAGCGAGCGGAACAGATACGCAGTATTTT. Encoded protein: CASSLAIASGTDTQYF.

This clonotype has a handful of counts. The chain has TRBV5-1 and TRBJ2-1, with TRBD2 identical over 9 bases. V dropped 4 bases and J dropped 8; count of bases not matched to a gene: 10. Germline V gene sequence: CDR1 SGHRS, CDR2 YFSETQ. The CDR3 consists of 15 residues. The CDR3 loop reads CASSPGLASFYEQFF. The CDR3 region has the DNA TGCGCCAGCAGCCCGGGACTAGCTAGCTTCTATGAGCAGTTCTTC.

Only a few counts were recorded for this clonotype. This chain joins TRBV2 and TRBJ1-3; D unclear. Trimming took off 8 bases at V and 4 bases at J, with 9 bases between the two ends. Germline CDR1 is SNHLY and CDR2 is FYNNEI. The CDR3 loop spans 12 amino acids. The CDR3 is CASRLGGNTIYF. The CDR3 DNA sequence: TGTGCCAGCCGCCTCGGGGGAAACACCATATATTTT.

This clonotype appeared a few times. The V gene is TRBV9, the J gene TRBJ2-7; D remains unclear. The CDR3 consists of 13 residues. Trimming removed 2 bases from V and 2 bases from J, with 8 bases in between. CDR1 is SGDLS and CDR2 is YYNGEE in the germline V gene. The chain's CDR3 is CASSVDTPYEQYF. The CDR3 nucleotides read TGTGCCAGCAGCGTCGATACCCCCTACGAGCAGTACTTC.

Many counts were recorded for this clonotype. The chain uses TRBV10-2 and TRBJ2-3; the D is unclear. Trimming cost V 3 bases and J 5 bases, with 6 bases left between them. CDR3 size: 12 residues. Germline loops: CDR1 WSHSY, CDR2 SAAADI. The CDR3 loop is CASSEIRDTQYF. The CDR3 region has the DNA TGCGCCAGCAGTGAAATCCGAGATACGCAGTATTTT.

The J gene is TRBJ2-2, the V gene TRBV4-3; D gene ambiguous. Trimming took off 0 bases at V and 0 bases at J, with 5 bases between the two ends. Germline CDR1 and CDR2: LGHNA and YSLEER. The length of the CDR3 is 15 residues. The CDR3 here is CASSQDLTNTGELFF. CDR3 nucleotide sequence: TGCGCCAGCAGCCAAGATTTAACGAACACCGGGGAGCTGTTTTTT.

CDR3 bases: TGTGCCATCAGTGAGATGACAGGTTTTATGACAGATACGCAGTATTTT. Translation gives CAISEMTGFMTDTQYF. The chain recombines TRBV10-3 with TRBJ2-3; D is possibly TRBD1 (6 bases). V lost 2 bases to trimming and J lost 3 bases, with 15 bases between them. Looked up from germline, CDR1 is ENHRY and CDR2 is SYGVKD. This CDR3 comprises 16 residues.

This clonotype was counted a few times. CDR3 nucleotide sequence: TGTGCCAGCAGCCTCCGCAGGTTCGGAGGGCAGTTCTTC. This gives the protein CASSLRRFGGQFF. This sequence joins TRBV3-1 and TRBJ2-1; tentatively, D is TRBD2 (5 bases). The V end lost 4 bases, the J end lost 12 bases, and 16 bases lay between the germline ends. This CDR3 is built from 13 residues. CDR1 and CDR2 (germline): LGHDT, YNNKEL (reference sequence).

This clonotype was recorded many times. This chain links TRBV29-1 with TRBJ2-1, with D uncertain. The CDR3 spans 14 residues. Germline CDR1 and CDR2: SQVTM and ANQGSEA. V was trimmed by 2 bases and J by 0 bases, leaving 8 bases between them. The CDR3 DNA is TGCAGCGTTGAAAGATTAAGCTCCTACAATGAGCAGTTCTTC. Its protein product is CSVERLSSYNEQFF.

The chain joins TRBV10-3 to TRBJ2-3; 9 nucleotides match TRBD1. V trimming: 2 bases; J trimming: 3 bases; junction bases outside the gene matches: 3. This CDR3 is 15 amino acids long. Germline loops: CDR1 ENHRY, CDR2 SYGVKD. The chain's CDR3 is CAISEPGTGTDTQYF. The CDR3 DNA sequence: TGTGCCATCAGTGAGCCTGGGACAGGGACAGATACGCAGTATTTT.

This clonotype has only a few counts. This sequence joins TRBV5-1 and TRBJ2-2; D is uncertain. Trimming took off 5 bases at V and 7 bases at J, with 9 bases between the two ends. Germline V gives CDR1 SGHRS, CDR2 YFSETQ. The CDR3 length is 12 residues. The CDR3 protein is CASSPDLGELFF. CDR3 nucleotides: TGCGCCAGCAGTCCGGACCTCGGGGAGCTGTTTTTT.